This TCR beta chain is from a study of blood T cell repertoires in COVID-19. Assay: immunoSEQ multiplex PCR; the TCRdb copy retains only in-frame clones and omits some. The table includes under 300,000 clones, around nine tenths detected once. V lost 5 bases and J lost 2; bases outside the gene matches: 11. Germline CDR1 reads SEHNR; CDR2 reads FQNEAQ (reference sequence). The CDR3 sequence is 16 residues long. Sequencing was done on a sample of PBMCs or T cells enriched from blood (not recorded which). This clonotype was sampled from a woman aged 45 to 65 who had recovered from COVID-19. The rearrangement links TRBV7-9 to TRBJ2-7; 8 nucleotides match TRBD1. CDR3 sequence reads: CASSTTGQGGTYEQYF. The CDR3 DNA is TGTGCCAGCAGCACCACTGGACAGGGAGGTACCTACGAGCAGTACTTC.